A single sample is the source of the 16 T cell receptor beta chains below, sequenced in a study of identical twins. MiXCR, run by TCRdb on the 5' RACE reads, gives a single entry per CDR3 protein. The sample shows approximately 150,000 distinct CDR3 sequences, under 4.5% of them seen only once. Sequencing was done on a sample of memory T cells sorted from blood. The receptors originated from a man aged 18 to 30 in good health.

This clonotype was recorded many times. This rearrangement joins TRBV2 to TRBJ2-1, with a possible D match to TRBD2 (5 bases). This CDR3 has 13 amino acids. Deletions cut 0 bases from V and 14 bases from J, with 14 bases between. The germline gives CDR1 SNHLY, CDR2 FYNNEI. CDR3 protein: CASSEALRGTEFF. CDR3 coding DNA: TGTGCCAGCAGTGAAGCGCTTCGGGGTACTGAGTTCTTC.

This clonotype was seen many times. J is TRBJ2-1 and V is TRBV5-1; 8 nucleotides align to TRBD1. This CDR3 has 15 residues. V lost 0 bases, J lost 7 bases, and 6 bases stayed unmatched. Germline V CDR1 and CDR2: SGHRS, YFSETQ. The CDR3 is CASSLEDRAANEQFF. The CDR3 DNA reads as TGCGCCAGCAGCTTGGAGGACAGGGCAGCGAATGAGCAGTTCTTC.

This clonotype was detected ten times or more. This chain uses TRBV20-1 with TRBJ2-2, with 10 positions matching TRBD1. After removal of 3 bases from V and 3 bases from J, the junction contained 7 bases not matched to a gene. Germline V gene lookup returns CDR1 DFQATT and CDR2 SNEGSKA (reference sequence). The CDR3 length is 16 residues. DNA for the CDR3: TGCAGTGCTAGTCGCGCGGACAGGGGGGACACCGGGGAGCTGTTTTTT. Translated: CSASRADRGDTGELFF.

The chain has TRBV28 and TRBJ2-1; 13 bases align to TRBD2. The CDR3 is made up of 16 amino acids. The V segment lost 3 bases and the J segment 7 bases; nucleotides outside the gene matches: 6. The germline V gene encodes CDR1 MDHEN and CDR2 SYDVKM. The CDR3, as DNA: TGTGCCAGCAGTTTTTTTTTGACTAGCGGGAGGAATGAGCAGTTCTTC. As protein: CASSFFLTSGRNEQFF.

This clonotype has at least ten counts. V gene TRBV10-3 combines with J gene TRBJ1-2; D not resolved. The CDR3 loop spans 13 amino acids. With 0 bases removed from V and 5 bases from J, the gap between germline ends came to 7 bases. Per germline, CDR1 ENHRY and CDR2 SYGVKD. The CDR3 reads CAISESRTYGYTF. CDR3 coding DNA: TGTGCCATCAGTGAGTCACGGACTTATGGCTACACCTTC.

This clonotype was counted many times. This chain links TRBV7-2 with TRBJ2-3; TRBD1 matches at 7 bases. Unmatched junction bases numbered 13, after V lost 5 bases and J lost 11 bases. CDR1 is SGHTA, CDR2 FQGNSA, per germline. The CDR3 spans 14 residues. The CDR3 nucleotides are TGTGCCAGCAGCCCCGGGACAGCCAACCCTAGGCAGTATTTT. The encoded protein is CASSPGTANPRQYF.

This clonotype appeared many times. The V gene is TRBV21-1, the J gene TRBJ2-1; the table's TRBD1 call for D was not verified on the DNA. TRBV21-1 has pseudogene status. This CDR3 has 13 residues. CDR3 residues: CASSKCPKEGQFF. In DNA form, the CDR3 reads TGTGCCAGCAGCAAATGTCCCAAGGAGGGGCAGTTCTTC.

This clonotype was observed a handful of times. The chain recombines TRBV6-1 with TRBJ1-2; D is unclear. Germline CDR1 is MNHNS and CDR2 is SASEGT. The CDR3 runs 9 residues. The germline V and J ends were trimmed by 11 bases and 4 bases, with 5 bases remaining between them. The CDR3 DNA follows: TGTGCCGCGGGCTATGGCTACACCTTC. Its translation: CAAGYGYTF.

This clonotype has at least ten counts. The V and J genes are TRBV29-1 and TRBJ1-2, with no clear D. The germline V gene encodes CDR1 SQVTM and CDR2 ANQGSEA. With 3 bases removed from V and 7 bases from J, the gap between germline ends came to 18 bases. This CDR3 is built from 14 residues. Here the CDR3 DNA reads TGCAGCGTTGAGGGTGACGGGTCGTCCGCTGGCTACACCTTC. Its translation is CSVEGDGSSAGYTF.

Ten or more counts support this clonotype. This rearrangement joins TRBV7-8 to TRBJ1-2, with D unresolved. This CDR3 has 17 residues. V lost 2 bases and J 0 bases, leaving 16 bases between the germline ends. CDR1 SGHVS and CDR2 FQNEAQ come from the germline V gene. CDR3 coding DNA: TGTGCCAGCAGCTTATTAGGCGCGGCCCTTACTAACTATGGCTACACCTTC. Its translation is CASSLLGAALTNYGYTF.

This clonotype was seen at least ten times. This chain joins TRBV29-1 and TRBJ2-1, with D maybe TRBD2 (7 bases). The ends were cut back, 5 bases at V and 8 bases at J, with 16 bases in the middle. Germline CDR1 is SQVTM and CDR2 is ANQGSEA. This CDR3 region has 13 residues. CDR3 nucleotides: TGCAGCGTTAGGGGGAGGGCCAGGGATGAGCAGTTCTTC. Protein sequence: CSVRGRARDEQFF.

The table lists this clonotype with many counts. The V gene is TRBV24-1, the J gene TRBJ1-2; D is uncertain. The germline V gene has CDR1 KGHDR and CDR2 SFDVKD. The CDR3 has 16 residues. Trimming pared 5 bases from V and 4 bases from J, leaving 19 bases between. In DNA, the CDR3 is TGTGCCACCAGTGCCAGTGAGACGGCGAGAAGCTATGGCTACACCTTC. Translated, it gives CATSASETARSYGYTF.

This clonotype was seen at least ten times. This chain joins TRBV5-1 and TRBJ2-1; 8 bases align to TRBD1. Germline CDR1 is SGHRS and CDR2 is YFSETQ. V lost 2 bases and J lost 6; bases outside the gene matches: 7. The length of the CDR3 is 15 residues. The CDR3 region has the DNA TGCGCCAGCAGCTTCGGACAGGGTGCTAGCAATGAGCAGTTCTTC. It is translated as CASSFGQGASNEQFF.

This clonotype has at least ten counts. This chain uses TRBV11-2 with TRBJ2-2; D unresolved. The CDR3 spans 15 residues. The V gene lost 5 bases and the J gene lost 4 bases, with 14 bases spanning the gap. Germline values: CDR1 SGHAT, CDR2 FQNNGV. CDR3 region: CASSLTGLGTGELFF. CDR3 nucleotides: TGTGCCAGCAGCCTCACTGGATTGGGCACCGGGGAGCTGTTTTTT.

Comment on this clonotype: This may be a read error: a much more frequent sequence differs by one nucleotide. As the CDR3 is not closed by the conserved phenylalanine or tryptophan, this likely results from a read error. This rearrangement joins TRBV20-1 to TRBJ2-7, with 9 positions matching TRBD1. V gave up 3 bases and J gave up 5 bases; unmatched junction bases: 5. There are 13 residues in the CDR3. Germline V lookup: CDR1 DFQATT, CDR2 SNEGSKA (reference sequence). This CDR3 reads CSASGGQGHEQYI. CDR3 nucleotide sequence: TGCAGTGCTAGTGGGGGACAGGGCCACGAGCAGTACATC.

This clonotype was picked up many times. The rearrangement uses TRBV6-1 and TRBJ2-7; TRBD1 matches 8 bases. With 6 bases clipped from V and 4 bases from J, the junction kept 8 bases outside the gene matches. Germline lookup yields CDR1 MNHNS and CDR2 SASEGT. The CDR3 loop spans 14 amino acids. The CDR3 DNA is TGTGCCAGCAGACCCACAGGGGGATCTTACGAGCAGTACGTC. Protein: CASRPTGGSYEQYV.